Shown below are 14 T cell receptor beta chains from a single sample sequenced in a study of patients and donors after allogeneic stem cell transplantation (TCRdb year 2020). Preparation of the library involved RT-PCR. TCRdb lists the instrument as NextSeq 550. The public reads were run again by TCRdb, first through fastp at Q25 and then through MiXCR, and only productive beta chains were kept. Every distinct CDR3 protein forms one entry, paired with its most common genes and DNA. Present in this sample are approximately 430,000 distinct CDR3 sequences, more than 15% of which were seen just once. The ten largest clones represent 7.2% of the sample. The sample consisted of blood, either unsorted or a sorted T cell fraction (not recorded which). Receptor source: a human donor who was either an allogeneic HSCT recipient or a stem cell or donor lymphocyte infusion donor (not recorded which). It is not recorded whose cells these are; they may come from a transplant donor.

A few counts support this clonotype. The V call is TRBV20-1, the J call TRBJ1-1; D uncertain. Germline CDR1 DFQATT, CDR2 SNEGSKA (reference sequence). The germline V and J ends were trimmed by 5 bases and 14 bases, with 15 bases remaining between them. The CDR3 contains 10 residues. Written as DNA, the CDR3 is TGCAGTGCTTCCCTAGGGCCGGGGTTCTTT. It codes for CSASLGPGFF.

CDR3 protein: CARKTSGGALGETQYF. DNA for the CDR3: TGTGCCCGAAAAACTAGCGGGGGGGCCCTGGGAGAGACCCAGTACTTC. V usage is TRBV2 and J usage is TRBJ2-5; TRBD2 aligns across 13 bases. Trimming took 11 bases from V and 4 from J; bases not matched to a gene: 13. The CDR3 has 16 amino acids. Germline V gene data show CDR1 as SNHLY and CDR2 as FYNNEI.

This chain connects TRBV12-3 or TRBV12-4 to TRBJ1-2, with D perhaps TRBD1 (5 bases). Deletions cut 2 bases from V and 3 bases from J, with 10 bases between. The length of the CDR3 is 14 residues. The CDR3 here is CASSLSTAYYGYTF. Here the CDR3 DNA reads TGTGCCAGCAGTTTATCGACAGCCTACTATGGCTACACCTTC.

V is TRBV10-3 and J is TRBJ2-7; TRBD1 matches 12 bases. The CDR3 is 14 amino acids. V dropped 7 bases and J dropped 2; count of bases not matched to a gene: 3. Germline CDR1 ENHRY, CDR2 SYGVKD. CDR3 bases: TGTGCCATCACCCGGGACAGGGGGCCCTACGAGCAGTACTTC. Its translation: CAITRDRGPYEQYF.

This clonotype turned up a few times. The chain uses TRBV5-1 and TRBJ2-6, with D possibly being TRBD2 (6 bases). Germline V CDR1 and CDR2: SGHRS, YFSETQ. V was shortened by 0 bases and J by 2 bases, with 6 bases between the two germline ends. The CDR3 runs 15 residues. The CDR3 bases are TGCGCCAGCAGCTTGGGGGAGGCTGGGGCCAACGTCCTGACTTTC. This codes for CASSLGEAGANVLTF.

At least ten counts were recorded for this clonotype. The rearrangement links TRBV12-3 or TRBV12-4 to TRBJ1-1, with D maybe TRBD1 (5 bases). This CDR3 is 14 amino acids long. Trimming left V 2 bases short and J 0 bases short, with 7 bases between. CDR3 sequence (DNA): TGTGCCAGCAGTTTAACACAGGTGAACACTGAAGCTTTCTTT. Translated, it gives CASSLTQVNTEAFF.

The gene calls are TRBV2 and TRBJ1-2; TRBD1 matches 7 bases. This CDR3 contains 13 residues. The junction had 7 bases not matched to a gene; V was cut back by 5 bases and J by 7 bases. Per germline, CDR1 SNHLY and CDR2 FYNNEI. The CDR3 loop reads CASSMTGPTGYTF. As DNA, the CDR3 is TGTGCCAGCAGTATGACAGGGCCCACTGGCTACACCTTC.

The chain recombines TRBV6-2 or TRBV6-3 with TRBJ2-7; 10 bases align to TRBD1. J gave up 12 bases and V 6 bases, and 8 bases lay outside the gene matches. The CDR3 has 12 amino acids. The germline gives CDR1 MNHEY, CDR2 SVGEGT. CDR3 sequence (DNA): TGTGCCAGCAGGACCGGGACAGGGGTTTTGTACTTC. Amino acids: CASRTGTGVLYF.

The chain has TRBV6-5 and TRBJ2-7; TRBD1 is a possible D gene (6 bases). CDR3 length: 14 amino acids. The germline V and J ends were trimmed by 4 bases and 0 bases, with 10 bases remaining between them. Germline loops: CDR1 MNHEY, CDR2 SVGAGI. Here the CDR3 DNA reads TGTGCCAGCAGTTCCGGACAGTTCTCCTACGAGCAGTACTTC. It specifies CASSSGQFSYEQYF.

This clonotype has a handful of counts. This chain links TRBV6-1 with TRBJ2-5; 11 positions agree with TRBD2. The length of the CDR3 is 15 residues. V trimming: 5 bases; J trimming: 7 bases; junction bases outside the gene matches: 9. Germline V CDR1 and CDR2: MNHNS, SASEGT. The chain's CDR3 is CASSQGLAGSGTQYF. The CDR3 bases are TGTGCCAGCAGTCAAGGACTAGCGGGCTCCGGGACCCAGTACTTC.

This clonotype was observed at least ten times. The chain uses TRBV12-3 or TRBV12-4 and TRBJ1-5, with a weak D call TRBD1 (6 bases). This CDR3 region has 19 residues. With 2 bases removed from V and 0 bases from J, the gap between germline ends came to 20 bases. This CDR3 is CASSLKFGQGKYSNQPQHF. The CDR3 DNA is TGTGCCAGCAGTTTAAAATTTGGGCAGGGGAAATATAGCAATCAGCCCCAGCATTTT.

This clonotype was seen only a few times. This chain links TRBV5-1 with TRBJ2-5; tentatively, D is TRBD1 (5 bases). From germline, CDR1 is SGHRS and CDR2 YFSETQ. This CDR3 has 13 amino acids. V was pared by 4 bases and J by 4 bases, with 11 bases between. The CDR3 DNA follows: TGCGCCAGCAGCCTCAGGGAAGGAGAGACCCAGTACTTC. As protein: CASSLREGETQYF.

The sample holds many counts of this clonotype. The chain combines TRBV29-1 with TRBJ2-1; D is uncertain. In germline, CDR1 is SQVTM, CDR2 ANQGSEA. Between the trimmed V and J ends, which lost 3 bases and 15 bases, there was a span of 6 bases. The CDR3 length is 8 residues. The DNA for the CDR3 is TGCAGCGTTGACCGGCGGTTCTTC. It codes for CSVDRRFF.

The rearrangement links TRBV20-1 to TRBJ2-2, with unresolved D. V lost 5 bases and J 0 bases, leaving 10 bases between the germline ends. CDR1 is DFQATT, CDR2 SNEGSKA, per germline (reference sequence). The CDR3 length is 14 residues. The CDR3 bases are TGCAGTGCTGCCCGACCTGCGAACACCGGGGAGCTGTTTTTT. Translating gives CSAARPANTGELFF.